This T cell receptor (beta chain) was recorded in a study of blood T cell repertoires in COVID-19. Libraries were prepared by immunoSEQ multiplex PCR; TCRdb keeps only in-frame clonotypes and omits some of them. Counted here are a few hundred thousand clones, about 86% occurring once; the ten biggest clones make up about 1.3%. The V gene's germline CDR1 is SGHKS and CDR2 YYEKEE (reference sequence). The germline V and J ends were trimmed by 5 bases and 1 base, with 16 bases remaining between them. This CDR3 spans 16 amino acids. The receptor comes from a woman in her thirties or forties with acute COVID-19. Source material: PBMCs or T cells enriched from blood (not recorded which). The chain couples TRBV5-5 to TRBJ2-1; possibly TRBD1 for D (6 bases). The CDR3 spells CASSRLGADSYNEQFF. CDR3 coding DNA: TGTGCCAGCAGTCGATTGGGGGCAGATTCCTACAATGAGCAGTTCTTC.